This TCR beta chain originates from a study of T cells expressing NK-cell markers. TCRdb reprocessed the 5' RACE reads, with one entry per CDR3 protein and no DNA. Here the sample table reports some 300,000 distinct CDR3 sequences. CDR3 length equals 15 residues. J is TRBJ2-7 and V is TRBV12-3 or TRBV12-4; there is no DNA to check the TCRdb D call of TRBD2. The receptor was derived from a man aged 18 to 29 in good health. Sequencing was performed on blood T cells: a sorted CD56 or NKG2C T cell subset, CD4+ or CD8+ T cells, or bulk PBMC T cells (not recorded which). The CDR3: CASSPAGVGLGEQYF.